This TCR beta chain was captured by sequencing in a study of T cell responses to AZD1222 COVID-19 vaccine. Germline loops: CDR1 SGHTA, CDR2 FQGNSA. V was shortened by 0 bases and J by 0 bases, with 2 bases between the two germline ends. This CDR3 is 14 amino acids long. Details on this clone: The antigen is undetermined.

Study-wide results and limits: Donors were chiefly white British, with a greater number of females, and clonal diversity was perhaps underestimated. Repertoire collection took place solely once the T cell response had peaked.

The assay was immunoSEQ multiplex PCR, and TCRdb's table has in-frame clones only and misses some. Among over 100,000 clones, roughly 85% were seen once, and the ten largest hold approximately 8%. This sample comprised peripheral blood, obtained 28 days after the second dose of the MenACWY control vaccine. This sequence was found in an adult who received the MenACWY meningococcal vaccine as a control. The chain has TRBV7-2 and TRBJ1-4; D not resolved. In DNA, the CDR3 is TGTGCCAGCAGCTTAGCGCCAACTAATGAAAAACTGTTTTTT. It is translated as CASSLAPTNEKLFF. Full variable domain (remainder filled in from reference TRBV7-2 and TRBJ1-4): GAGVSQSPSNKVTEKGKDVELRCDPISGHTALYWYRQSLGQGLEFLIYFQGNSAPDKSGLPSDRFSAERTGGSVSTLTIQRTQQEDSAVYLCASSLAPTNEKLFFGSGTQLSVL.